The 28 T cell receptor beta chains listed next were all sequenced from one sample in a study of identical twins. One entry per CDR3 protein, called by TCRdb with MiXCR from the 5' RACE reads. The data hold hundreds of thousands of distinct CDR3 sequences, with 21% observed a single time. This sample also appeared in a second study, on T cells expressing NK-cell markers.

The sample taken for sequencing was PBMCs. Source of these receptors: a woman between 18 and 29 years old in good health.

The chain uses TRBV6-1 and TRBJ2-5; 7 bases align to TRBD1. The CDR3 totals 14 residues. J was trimmed by 0 bases and V by 7 bases; bases with no gene match: 5. Germline V gene lookup returns CDR1 MNHNS and CDR2 SASEGT. As DNA, the CDR3 is TGTGCCAGCAACGCGGACAGGTACCAAGAGACCCAGTACTTC. Protein product: CASNADRYQETQYF.

This clonotype was counted a few times. V is TRBV3-1 and J is TRBJ2-7; D is uncertain. From germline, CDR1 is LGHDT and CDR2 YNNKEL (reference sequence). V was trimmed by 1 base and J by 3 bases, leaving 13 bases between them. The CDR3 contains 15 residues. CDR3 region: CASSQGLLDFYEQYF. The CDR3 nucleotides read TGTGCCAGCAGCCAAGGTCTACTCGATTTCTACGAGCAGTACTTC.

This sequence joins TRBV20-1 and TRBJ2-3; the match to TRBD2 covers 8 bases. Germline V gives CDR1 DFQATT, CDR2 SNEGSKA (reference sequence). The CDR3 extends over 15 amino acids. Trimming removed 5 bases from V and 4 bases from J; junction bases left unmatched: 11. The CDR3 nucleotides are TGCAGTGCTGGCCTCGCTAGCGGGCTGGCAGATACGCAGTATTTT. Its translation is CSAGLASGLADTQYF.

This clonotype was detected a few times. V usage is TRBV7-9 and J usage is TRBJ2-1; D gene unclear. Per germline, CDR1 SEHNR and CDR2 FQNEAQ (reference sequence). The V end was cut by 2 bases, the J end by 0 bases, with 14 bases between. This CDR3 has 17 amino acids. The CDR3 protein is CASSLRETLSSYNEQFF. CDR3 nucleotide sequence: TGTGCCAGCAGCTTAAGAGAAACCCTAAGCTCCTACAATGAGCAGTTCTTC. The full variable domain, with the rest looked up from reference TRBV7-9 and TRBJ2-1, is DTGVSQNPRHKITKRGQNVTFRCDPISEHNRLYWYRQTLGQGPEFLTYFQNEAQLEKSRLLSDRFSAERPKGSFSTLEIQRTEQGDSAMYLCASSLRETLSSYNEQFFGPGTRLTVL.

This chain joins TRBV6-1 and TRBJ2-7, with 10 bases fitting TRBD1. This CDR3 is built from 15 residues. From germline, CDR1 is MNHNS and CDR2 SASEGT. Germline trimming cut 7 bases from V and 3 bases from J; bases unmatched to any gene: 9. CDR3 DNA: TGTGCCAGCACCGACGCCGGGACAGGGGACTACGAGCAGTACTTC. Translated, it gives CASTDAGTGDYEQYF.

This clonotype was counted between two and nine times. The chain links TRBV7-9 to TRBJ2-7, with 7 bases identical to TRBD1. The junction had 7 bases not matched to a gene; V was cut back by 8 bases and J by 0 bases. CDR1 and CDR2 (germline): SEHNR, FQNEAQ (reference sequence). The CDR3 consists of 14 residues. CDR3 loop: CASLGQKNSYEQYF. As DNA, the CDR3 is TGTGCCAGCTTGGGACAGAAAAACTCCTACGAGCAGTACTTC.

The chain combines TRBV20-1 with TRBJ1-2, with 7 bases matching TRBD1. The CDR3 contains 15 residues. In germline, CDR1 is DFQATT, CDR2 SNEGSKA (reference sequence). J was trimmed by 3 bases and V by 5 bases; bases with no gene match: 12. The CDR3 DNA follows: TGCAGTGCTTTTTCTAGACAGGGTACTCACTATGGCTACACCTTC. Translating gives CSAFSRQGTHYGYTF.

The rearrangement links TRBV5-8 to TRBJ2-3; 8 bases map to TRBD2. The V segment lost 5 bases and the J segment 0 bases; nucleotides outside the gene matches: 14. CDR1 and CDR2 (germline): SGHTS, YDEGEE. CDR3 length: 18 amino acids. CDR3 nucleotides: TGTGCCAGCAGTTGGAGGGTGTTCGGGGGGGGTAGCACAGATACGCAGTATTTT. It is translated as CASSWRVFGGGSTDTQYF.

In its sample, this clonotype was seen a few times. The chain is built from TRBV25-1 and TRBJ2-5; the D gene is possibly TRBD1 (6 bases). Germline V gene lookup returns CDR1 MGHDK and CDR2 SYGVNS. The V end was cut by 5 bases, the J end by 0 bases, with 7 bases between. The CDR3 has 13 residues. CDR3 sequence reads: CASSRQDQETQYF. The CDR3 DNA sequence: TGTGCCAGCAGTCGACAGGACCAAGAGACCCAGTACTTC.

The rearrangement joins TRBV11-3 to TRBJ2-1; TRBD2 matches 10 bases. V lost 4 bases, J lost 7 bases, and 10 bases stayed unmatched. The CDR3 runs to 16 residues. CDR1 SGHNT and CDR2 YENEEA come from the germline V gene. In DNA form, the CDR3 reads TGTGCCAGCAGCTCCACTCTAGCGGGAGCTCCTAATGAGCAGTTCTTC. The encoded protein is CASSSTLAGAPNEQFF.

The chain links TRBV5-4 to TRBJ1-1; 8 nucleotides match TRBD1. From germline, CDR1 is SGHNT and CDR2 YYREEE (reference sequence). The CDR3 has 15 residues. V trimming: 2 bases; J trimming: 1 base; junction bases outside the gene matches: 4. CDR3 residues: CASSFTGQGNTEAFF. The CDR3 bases are TGTGCCAGCAGCTTTACCGGACAGGGGAACACTGAAGCTTTCTTT.

This rearrangement joins TRBV27 to TRBJ2-1; D is possibly TRBD2 (6 bases). The V end lost 2 bases, the J end lost 3 bases, and 11 bases lay between the germline ends. Germline values: CDR1 MNHEY, CDR2 SMNVEV (reference sequence). The length of the CDR3 is 15 residues. CDR3 amino acids: CASSLISGNYNEQFF. In nucleotides, the CDR3 is TGTGCCAGCAGTTTAATTAGCGGCAACTACAATGAGCAGTTCTTC.

This clonotype came up a few times. The CDR3 sequence is CASSLKGLDTEAFF. The CDR3 DNA sequence: TGTGCCAGCAGTTTAAAAGGGCTAGACACTGAAGCTTTCTTT. V gene TRBV27 combines with J gene TRBJ1-1; D is unclear. V was shortened by 2 bases and J by 3 bases, with 10 bases between the two germline ends. The germline V gene has CDR1 MNHEY and CDR2 SMNVEV (reference sequence). The CDR3 runs to 14 residues.

The chain is built from TRBV7-6 and TRBJ1-5; 9 bases are a match to TRBD1. This CDR3 has 17 residues. V shed 2 bases and J 4 bases; nucleotides not matched to a gene: 9. Germline V lookup: CDR1 SGHVS, CDR2 FNYEAQ. The CDR3, as DNA: TGTGCCAGCAGCTTAAGTCCGGACAGGGGAGGGAATCAGCCCCAGCATTTT. This sequence encodes CASSLSPDRGGNQPQHF.

The sample holds a few counts of this clonotype. The gene calls are TRBV12-3 or TRBV12-4 and TRBJ1-2; 8 bases are a match to TRBD1. V lost 3 bases, J lost 8 bases, and 8 bases stayed unmatched. This CDR3 spans 14 amino acids. The chain's CDR3 is CASSFRDRSGGYTF. In DNA form, the CDR3 reads TGTGCCAGCAGTTTCCGGGACAGGAGTGGGGGCTACACCTTC.

In this sample, this clonotype turned up many times. V is TRBV5-1 and J is TRBJ2-1, with 11 bases fitting TRBD2. Germline assignment: CDR1 SGHRS and CDR2 YFSETQ. Trimming at V came to 2 bases and at J to 15 bases, leaving 16 bases not matched to a gene. This CDR3 region has 16 residues. CDR3 bases: TGCGCCAGCAGCTTCTTGGGGCTAGCGGGAGGCTGGTCCATGTTCTTC. Amino acids: CASSFLGLAGGWSMFF. Variable domain in full (rest from reference TRBV5-1 and TRBJ2-1): KAGVTQTPRYLIKTRGQQVTLSCSPISGHRSVSWYQQTPGQGLQFLFEYFSETQRNKGNFPGRFSGRQFSNSRSEMNVSTLELGDSALYLCASSFLGLAGGWSMFFGPGTRLTVL.

This clonotype was seen a few times. This chain uses TRBV6-1 with TRBJ1-4; a possible D gene is TRBD1 (5 bases). Germline-derived CDR1 and CDR2 are MNHNS and SASEGT. Trimming stripped 5 bases from V and 6 bases from J, with 16 bases between. This CDR3 has 15 amino acids. For the CDR3, the DNA is TGTGCCAGCAGTCGGGGGGGAAGGGCAGATGAAAAACTGTTTTTT. Translating it yields CASSRGGRADEKLFF.

This rearrangement joins TRBV6-1 to TRBJ2-1, with 9 positions matching TRBD2. CDR1 MNHNS and CDR2 SASEGT come from the germline V gene. V was pared by 1 base and J by 4 bases, with 2 bases of the junction left unmatched. The CDR3 has 15 amino acids. The CDR3 protein is CASSEGLAVYNEQFF. The CDR3 bases are TGTGCCAGCAGTGAAGGACTAGCGGTTTACAATGAGCAGTTCTTC.

This clonotype occurred a few times. This rearrangement joins TRBV3-1 to TRBJ1-3, with a possible D match to TRBD1 (5 bases). This CDR3 has 15 residues. The V gene lost 4 bases and the J gene lost 4 bases, with 14 bases spanning the gap. From germline, CDR1 is LGHDT and CDR2 YNNKEL (reference sequence). In DNA, the CDR3 is TGTGCCAGCAGCCCTATCTCAGGGAACGGAAACACCATATATTTT. Residues: CASSPISGNGNTIYF.

This clonotype was detected only a few times. V is TRBV18 and J is TRBJ1-5; D not certain. In germline, CDR1 is KGHSH, CDR2 LQKENI. The V and J ends lost 4 bases and 3 bases respectively, with 10 bases between them. This CDR3 is 14 amino acids long. CDR3 loop: CASSLDGPNQPQHF. CDR3 DNA: TGTGCCAGCTCACTCGACGGTCCCAATCAGCCCCAGCATTTT.

The J gene is TRBJ2-1, the V gene TRBV7-2; no reliable D call. CDR3 length equals 14 residues. The V gene lost 5 bases and the J gene lost 0 bases, with 8 bases spanning the gap. The germline CDR1 and CDR2 sequences are SGHTA and FQGNSA. DNA of the CDR3: TGTGCCAGCAGCCCCCACCACTCCTACAATGAGCAGTTCTTC. This translates into CASSPHHSYNEQFF.

The table lists this clonotype with a few counts. The J gene is TRBJ2-3, the V gene TRBV10-3, with 9 bases identical to TRBD2. V was pared by 11 bases and J by 3 bases, with 9 bases of the junction left unmatched. CDR3 size: 14 residues. Germline values: CDR1 ENHRY, CDR2 SYGVKD. CDR3 nucleotides: TGTGCCTTGGGTGGGCTAGCGGGAACAGATACGCAGTATTTT. Its protein is CALGGLAGTDTQYF.

There are many counts of this clonotype. The chain links TRBV20-1 to TRBJ1-1; TRBD1 agrees at 8 bases. The CDR3 is made up of 15 amino acids. CDR1 DFQATT and CDR2 SNEGSKA come from the germline V gene (reference sequence). The junction had 10 bases not matched to a gene; V was cut back by 6 bases and J by 1 base. As DNA, the CDR3 is TGCAGTGCCAACCGGGACAGGATCCCGAACACTGAAGCTTTCTTT. Encoded protein: CSANRDRIPNTEAFF.

The V call is TRBV25-1, the J call TRBJ2-5; 7 bases are a match to TRBD1. Unmatched junction bases numbered 6, after V lost 3 bases and J lost 2 bases. The V gene's germline CDR1 is MGHDK and CDR2 SYGVNS. CDR3 length: 15 residues. DNA of the CDR3: TGTGCCAGCAGTGATCTGGACAGGCATCAAGAGACCCAGTACTTC. Translating gives CASSDLDRHQETQYF. The full variable domain, its missing parts supplied by reference TRBV25-1 and TRBJ2-5, is EADIYQTPRYLVIGTGKKITLECSQTMGHDKMYWYQQDPGMELHLIHYSYGVNSTEKGDLSSESTVSRIRTEHFPLTLESARPSHTSQYLCASSDLDRHQETQYFGPGTRLLVL.

In its sample, this clonotype was seen a few times. This chain links TRBV20-1 with TRBJ2-1, with 8 bases identical to TRBD2. Losses at the gene ends were 5 bases for V and 6 bases for J; bases not matched to a gene: 9. This CDR3 spans 14 amino acids. Germline values: CDR1 DFQATT, CDR2 SNEGSKA (reference sequence). The CDR3 DNA is TGCAGTGCTCTGGGACTAGGAGACTTCAATGAGCAGTTCTTC. It translates to CSALGLGDFNEQFF.

The chain recombines TRBV6-1 with TRBJ2-2, with TRBD1 identical over 10 bases. The V gene's germline CDR1 is MNHNS and CDR2 SASEGT. The CDR3 has 18 residues. Trimming cost V 6 bases and J 4 bases; bases outside gene matches: 14. CDR3 nucleotide sequence: TGTGCCAGCAGACTAGTTGCTGGGGACAGGGGAGTCACCGGGGAGCTGTTTTTT. As protein: CASRLVAGDRGVTGELFF.

This clonotype was found a few times. The V call is TRBV9, the J call TRBJ2-3; D unclear. The CDR3 is 14 amino acids. The ends were cut back, 0 bases at V and 7 bases at J, with 12 bases in the middle. The germline CDR1 and CDR2 sequences are SGDLS and YYNGEE. The CDR3 region is CASSVAWGSHTQYF. The CDR3 DNA follows: TGTGCCAGCAGCGTAGCTTGGGGATCACATACGCAGTATTTT. Full variable domain (outside the CDR3, taken from reference TRBV9 and TRBJ2-3): DSGVTQTPKHLITATGQRVTLRCSPRSGDLSVYWYQQSLDQGLQFLIQYYNGEERAKGNILERFSAQQFPDLHSELNLSSLELGDSALYFCASSVAWGSHTQYFGPGTRLTVL.

The chain has TRBV11-1 and TRBJ2-2, with 10 bases fitting TRBD1. Germline V gives CDR1 SGHAT, CDR2 FQDESV (reference sequence). This CDR3 has 19 residues. The junction had 12 bases not matched to a gene; V was cut back by 0 bases and J by 5 bases. CDR3: CASSLAPGQGRRVTGELFF. The CDR3 DNA sequence: TGTGCCAGCAGCTTAGCTCCGGGACAGGGGAGGCGGGTAACCGGGGAGCTGTTTTTT. Together with reference TRBV11-1 and TRBJ2-2, the CDR3 gives the full variable domain: EAEVAQSPRYKITEKSQAVAFWCDPISGHATLYWYRQILGQGPELLVQFQDESVVDDSQLPKDRFSAERLKGVDSTLKIQPAELGDSAMYLCASSLAPGQGRRVTGELFFGEGSRLTVL.